The 25 T cell receptor beta chains reported below all come from one sample, sequenced in a study of PD-L1 blockade in urothelial cancer. Profiling relied on immunoSEQ multiplex PCR, and the TCRdb table lists in-frame clones only, not all of them. The sample records about 26,000 clones, approximately 86% being singletons. Sequenced material: PBMCs, taken around atezolizumab (anti-PD-L1) treatment. Receptors were obtained from a man aged 55 to 70 with urothelial cancer.

This rearrangement joins TRBV5-4 to TRBJ2-7; D not resolved. Germline V CDR1 and CDR2: SGHNT, YYREEE (reference sequence). V lost 0 bases, J lost 5 bases, and 6 bases lay in between. CDR3 length: 12 residues. This CDR3 reads CASSLARNEQYF. The CDR3 nucleotides read TGTGCCAGCAGCTTGGCCAGAAACGAGCAGTACTTC. Variable domain in full (rest from reference TRBV5-4 and TRBJ2-7): ETGVTQSPTHLIKTRGQQVTLRCSSQSGHNTVSWYQQALGQGPQFIFQYYREEENGRGNFPPRFSGLQFPNYSSELNVNALELDDSALYLCASSLARNEQYFGPGTRLTVT.

The V call is TRBV6-6, the J call TRBJ2-3; tentative D call: TRBD2 (6 bases). The germline gives CDR1 MNHNY, CDR2 SVGAGI (reference sequence). This CDR3 region has 14 residues. The V end lost 6 bases, the J end lost 4 bases, and 14 bases lay between the germline ends. The CDR3 DNA sequence: TGTGCCAGCAGCCCACGCGGGACTGCAGATACGCAGTATTTT. This gives the protein CASSPRGTADTQYF.

V and J are TRBV6-5 and TRBJ2-1, with D possibly matching TRBD1 (6 bases). The CDR3 totals 15 residues. Germline loops: CDR1 MNHEY, CDR2 SVGAGI. V lost 6 bases and J 6 bases, leaving 18 bases between the germline ends. The CDR3 is CASRTRGSAFNEQFF. The CDR3 DNA sequence: TGTGCCAGCAGGACCAGGGGCTCGGCCTTCAATGAGCAGTTCTTC.

The chain couples TRBV5-1 to TRBJ1-2, with TRBD1 identical over 12 bases. The ends lost 0 bases at V and 3 bases at J; junction bases unmatched: 6. The CDR3 loop spans 17 amino acids. Germline lookup yields CDR1 SGHRS and CDR2 YFSETQ. This chain's CDR3 is CASSLDGTGGTYYGYTF. The CDR3 nucleotides are TGCGCCAGCAGCTTGGATGGGACAGGGGGCACTTACTATGGCTACACCTTC.

The chain combines TRBV7-2 with TRBJ2-1, with 9 nucleotides matching TRBD1. Per the germline V gene, CDR1 is SGHTA and CDR2 is FQGNSA. The CDR3 runs 13 residues. Unmatched junction bases numbered 7, after V lost 4 bases and J lost 12 bases. Here the CDR3 reads CASSSRDRVGQFF. CDR3 DNA: TGTGCCAGCAGCTCCCGGGACAGGGTGGGGCAGTTCTTC.

The chain joins TRBV27 to TRBJ1-2; D might be TRBD1 (6 bases). Per the germline V gene, CDR1 is MNHEY and CDR2 is SMNVEV (reference sequence). This CDR3 is 17 amino acids long. Trimming pared 6 bases from V and 7 bases from J, leaving 27 bases between. The CDR3 DNA is TGTGCCAGCAGGACCACCCGGGGGGCGAGATGGGCCTCTGGCTACACCTTC. Encoded protein: CASRTTRGARWASGYTF.

The rearrangement uses TRBV15 and TRBJ1-1; possible D gene TRBD1, 5 bases. This CDR3 has 13 residues. The V gene's germline CDR1 is LNHNV and CDR2 YYDKDF (reference sequence). V was cut by 5 bases and J by 6 bases, with 13 bases left in between. The CDR3 loop reads CATSPRRGSEAFF. The CDR3 nucleotides are TGTGCCACCAGCCCCAGGAGGGGATCTGAAGCTTTCTTT.

The table lists this clone with a few counts. The rearrangement joins TRBV2 to TRBJ2-7; 7 nucleotides align to TRBD2. Trimming removed 6 bases from V and 0 bases from J; junction bases left unmatched: 2. The CDR3 runs 13 residues. Per the germline V gene, CDR1 is SNHLY and CDR2 is FYNNEI. For the CDR3, the DNA is TGTGCCAGCAGGGGGGGGTACTCCTACGAGCAGTACTTC. Translated, it gives CASRGGYSYEQYF.

The chain is built from TRBV21-1 and TRBJ1-1; TRBD1, the D gene given by the table, was not confirmed from the DNA. TRBV21-1 is labeled a pseudogene. CDR3 length: 15 residues. The CDR3 here is CASSTRGGLNTEAFF. CDR3 in DNA: TGTGCCAGCAGCACCCGAGGGGGTTTGAACACTGAAGCTTTCTTT.

Points on this clone: At one end the junction does not follow the germline gene, possibly because of a read error. The CDR3 nucleotides read TGTGCCAGCAGTGGGGGGGGTGGGCAGCACTTC. Translation: CASSGGGGQHF. The chain has TRBV2 and TRBJ2-5; the match to TRBD2 covers 7 bases. The CDR3 totals 11 residues. Germline V gene sequence: CDR1 SNHLY, CDR2 FYNNEI. Based on the CDR3 plus reference TRBV2 and TRBJ2-5, the full variable domain is EPEVTQTPSHQVTQMGQEVILRCVPISNHLYFYWYRQILGQKVEFLVSFYNNEISEKSEIFDDQFSVERPDGSNFTLKIRSTKLEDSAMYFCASSGGGGQHFGPGTRLLVL.

This clone was detected only a few times. CDR3 sequence reads: CSVRKWSDGSYEQYF. DNA for the CDR3: TGCAGCGTCCGAAAGTGGTCAGATGGCTCCTACGAGCAGTACTTC. The gene calls are TRBV29-1 and TRBJ2-7; D unresolved. In germline, CDR1 is SQVTM, CDR2 ANQGSEA. There are 15 residues in the CDR3. The V gene lost 6 bases and the J gene lost 0 bases, with 18 bases spanning the gap.

The CDR3 region is CASSTPGQGFGSRNQPQHF. The CDR3 DNA sequence: TGTGCCAGCTCAACCCCGGGACAGGGTTTCGGGTCTCGCAATCAGCCCCAGCATTTT. The V call is TRBV5-8, the J call TRBJ1-5, with 9 bases fitting TRBD1. Germline V gene lookup returns CDR1 SGHTS and CDR2 YDEGEE. The CDR3 has 19 amino acids. The V segment lost 7 bases and the J segment 2 bases; nucleotides outside the gene matches: 19.

The CDR3 DNA sequence: TGTGCCAGCAGCTTCTTCCGGGACAGCCGTATCTCTGGAAACACCATATATTTT. Its protein is CASSFFRDSRISGNTIYF. This chain uses TRBV7-9 with TRBJ1-3; 7 bases match TRBD1. With V trimmed by 3 bases and J by 0 bases, 11 bases remained unmatched. CDR1 is SEHNR, CDR2 FQNEAQ, per germline (reference sequence). The CDR3 loop spans 18 amino acids.

This chain joins TRBV18 and TRBJ2-1; D is perhaps TRBD2 (6 bases). CDR1 is KGHSH and CDR2 is LQKENI in the germline V gene. V was pared by 3 bases and J by 9 bases, with 18 bases between. CDR3 length: 15 amino acids. In DNA form, the CDR3 reads TGTGCCAGCTCACCTCAGGGAGGTGCGCGGATTGAGCAGTTCTTC. Translation gives CASSPQGGARIEQFF.

This rearrangement joins TRBV4-1 to TRBJ2-1, with TRBD1 matching 8 bases. The CDR3 has 15 residues. The ends lost 0 bases at V and 9 bases at J; junction bases unmatched: 7. Germline CDR1 and CDR2: MGHRA and YSYEKL. CDR3 in amino acids: CASSQDRAGGGEQFF. Written as DNA, the CDR3 is TGCGCCAGCAGCCAAGATAGGGCAGGGGGCGGTGAGCAGTTCTTC.

In its sample, this clone was seen once. The gene calls are TRBV5-1 and TRBJ2-5; D is possibly TRBD1 (5 bases). CDR1 is SGHRS, CDR2 YFSETQ, per germline. The V end lost 0 bases, the J end lost 2 bases, and 8 bases lay between the germline ends. The length of the CDR3 is 14 residues. The CDR3 sequence is CASSLDYRQETQYF. The CDR3 DNA follows: TGCGCCAGCAGCTTGGACTACAGGCAAGAGACCCAGTACTTC.

This clone was seen a handful of times. The CDR3 DNA sequence: TGTGCCATCAGTGAGTCGATGGGGGCCGCTCAGCCCCAGCATTTT. It translates to CAISESMGAAQPQHF. V usage is TRBV10-3 and J usage is TRBJ1-5, with D tentatively TRBD1 (6 bases). V lost 0 bases and J lost 6, with 12 bases in between. Germline V gives CDR1 ENHRY, CDR2 SYGVKD. CDR3 length equals 15 residues.

J is TRBJ2-3 and V is TRBV18; D possibly corresponds to TRBD1 (6 bases). In germline, CDR1 is KGHSH, CDR2 LQKENI. V lost 2 bases, J lost 4 bases, and 16 bases lay in between. This CDR3 contains 16 residues. Here the CDR3 reads CASSPLSGAGADTQYF. DNA of the CDR3: TGTGCCAGCTCACCATTATCAGGGGCTGGTGCAGATACGCAGTATTTT.

The genes are TRBV4-1 and TRBJ1-2; 10 nucleotides align to TRBD1. CDR1 MGHRA and CDR2 YSYEKL come from the germline V gene. Trimming at V came to 3 bases and at J to 4 bases, leaving 11 bases not matched to a gene. The CDR3 contains 17 residues. In DNA form, the CDR3 reads TGCGCCAGCAGCCAGGAAGGCAGAGGACAGGGGGGCTATGGCTACACCTTC. This sequence encodes CASSQEGRGQGGYGYTF.

The chain links TRBV6-6 to TRBJ2-7, with 7 nucleotides matching TRBD1. The CDR3 is 15 amino acids. The germline CDR1 and CDR2 sequences are MNHNY and SVGAGI (reference sequence). V shed 2 bases, J shed 2 bases, and the junction held 6 bases outside the gene matches. The CDR3 here is CASSYELTGTYEQYF. The CDR3 DNA reads TGTGCCAGCAGTTACGAATTGACAGGGACCTACGAGCAGTACTTC.

The rearrangement uses TRBV7-9 and TRBJ2-1; D is perhaps TRBD2 (6 bases). Germline values: CDR1 SEHNR, CDR2 FQNEAQ (reference sequence). V was shortened by 4 bases and J by 0 bases, with 16 bases between the two germline ends. This CDR3 is built from 17 residues. CDR3 bases: TGTGCCAGCAGCTCCCGCCGAACCGGGAGCTCCTACAATGAGCAGTTCTTC. It yields the protein CASSSRRTGSSYNEQFF.

The rearrangement joins TRBV15 to TRBJ2-2; 10 positions agree with TRBD1. CDR1 and CDR2 (germline): LNHNV, YYDKDF (reference sequence). V shed 3 bases, J shed 0 bases, and the junction held 10 bases outside the gene matches. CDR3 length: 19 amino acids. CDR3 sequence: CATSRSRDRGLPNTGELFF. The CDR3, as DNA: TGTGCCACCAGCAGGTCCCGGGACAGGGGCCTCCCGAACACCGGGGAGCTGTTTTTT.

DNA for the CDR3: TGCGCCAGCAGCTCAGGACTAGCGGGTTACTCCTACGAGCAGTACTTC. Protein product: CASSSGLAGYSYEQYF. The V call is TRBV5-1, the J call TRBJ2-7; 11 bases align to TRBD2. Losses at the gene ends were 3 bases for V and 0 bases for J; bases not matched to a gene: 5. The CDR3 length is 16 residues. The germline V gene has CDR1 SGHRS and CDR2 YFSETQ.

This clone was detected a few times. The V and J genes are TRBV28 and TRBJ1-6; 12 bases match TRBD1. In germline, CDR1 is MDHEN, CDR2 SYDVKM. J gave up 9 bases and V 5 bases, and 8 bases lay outside the gene matches. The CDR3 totals 16 residues. The CDR3 here is CASSAPGQGAGSPLHF. The CDR3 coding sequence is TGTGCCAGCAGTGCACCGGGACAGGGGGCAGGTTCACCCCTCCACTTT.

The rearrangement uses TRBV13 and TRBJ2-1; D is possibly TRBD2 (6 bases). The V gene lost 5 bases and the J gene lost 10 bases, with 21 bases spanning the gap. The CDR3 runs to 15 residues. Germline CDR1 and CDR2: PRHDT and FYEKMQ (reference sequence). Written as DNA, the CDR3 is TGTGCCAGCAGCACAAACCGGGACTTCCAAAGGGAGCAGTTCTTC. Translated, it gives CASSTNRDFQREQFF.